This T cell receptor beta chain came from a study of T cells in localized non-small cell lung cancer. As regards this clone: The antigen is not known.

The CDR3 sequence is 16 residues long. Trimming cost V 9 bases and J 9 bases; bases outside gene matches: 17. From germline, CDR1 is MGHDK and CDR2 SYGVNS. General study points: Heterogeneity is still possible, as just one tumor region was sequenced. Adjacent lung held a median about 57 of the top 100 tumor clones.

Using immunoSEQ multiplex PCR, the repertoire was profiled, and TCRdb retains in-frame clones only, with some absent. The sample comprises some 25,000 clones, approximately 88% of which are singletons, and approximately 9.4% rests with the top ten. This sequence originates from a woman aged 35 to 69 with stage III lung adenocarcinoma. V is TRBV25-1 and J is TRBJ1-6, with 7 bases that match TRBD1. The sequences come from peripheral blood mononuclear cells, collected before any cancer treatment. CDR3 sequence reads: CASPEIEGAGVSPLHF. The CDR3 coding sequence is TGTGCCAGTCCCGAAATTGAGGGGGCGGGCGTTTCACCCCTCCACTTT.